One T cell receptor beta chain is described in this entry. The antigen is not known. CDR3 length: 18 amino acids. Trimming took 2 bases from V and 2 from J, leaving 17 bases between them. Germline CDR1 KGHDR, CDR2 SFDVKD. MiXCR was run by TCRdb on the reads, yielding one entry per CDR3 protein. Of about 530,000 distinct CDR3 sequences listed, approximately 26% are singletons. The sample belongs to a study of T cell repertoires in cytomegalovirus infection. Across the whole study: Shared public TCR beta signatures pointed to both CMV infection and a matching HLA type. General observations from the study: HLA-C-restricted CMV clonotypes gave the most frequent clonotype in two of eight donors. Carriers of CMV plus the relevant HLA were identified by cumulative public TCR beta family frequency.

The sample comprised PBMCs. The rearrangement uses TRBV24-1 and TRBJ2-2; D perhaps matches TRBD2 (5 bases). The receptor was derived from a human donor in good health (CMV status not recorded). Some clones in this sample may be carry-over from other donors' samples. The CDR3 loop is CATSDSKNAGINTGELFF. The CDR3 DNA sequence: TGTGCCACCAGTGATTCCAAAAACGCCGGGATAAACACCGGGGAGCTGTTTTTT.